The 25 T cell receptor beta chains presented below share a single source sample, sequenced in a study of shared clonotypes between healthy human individuals. Assay: immunoSEQ multiplex PCR; the TCRdb copy retains only in-frame clones and omits some. This sample has about 470,000 clones, with 79% found just once. The sequenced material came from PBMCs. All receptors derive from a woman aged 40 to 50 in good health. Some clones in this sample may be carry-over from other donors' samples.

The chain joins TRBV30 to TRBJ2-5; D not resolved. The CDR3 sequence is 16 residues long. V lost 4 bases to trimming and J lost 5 bases, with 23 bases between them. Germline V lookup: CDR1 GTSNPN, CDR2 SVGIG (reference sequence). CDR3 sequence: CAWTHGFTALVETQYF. The CDR3 DNA sequence: TGTGCCTGGACCCACGGGTTCACAGCCCTAGTGGAGACCCAGTACTTC.

The table lists this clone with a few counts. This chain links TRBV5-4 with TRBJ2-3; 9 bases are shared with TRBD1. CDR3 size: 17 residues. Losses at the gene ends were 4 bases for V and 2 bases for J; bases not matched to a gene: 11. Germline V gene sequence: CDR1 SGHNT, CDR2 YYREEE (reference sequence). The DNA of the CDR3 is TGTGCCAGCAGCGGGTCTCCGGGACAGGGATTCACAGATACGCAGTATTTT. Amino acids: CASSGSPGQGFTDTQYF.

This sequence joins TRBV30 and TRBJ1-5; 7 nucleotides agree with TRBD1. This CDR3 is built from 14 residues. CDR1 is GTSNPN and CDR2 is SVGIG in the germline V gene (reference sequence). The trim removed 2 bases at V and 6 bases at J, leaving 7 bases unmatched. In nucleotides, the CDR3 is TGTGCCTGGAGTTCCACAAGGACAGGTCAGCCCCAGCATTTT. Translated: CAWSSTRTGQPQHF.

The rearrangement joins TRBV18 to TRBJ2-1, with D unresolved. V lost 3 bases to trimming and J lost 0 bases, with 3 bases between them. From germline, CDR1 is KGHSH and CDR2 LQKENI. This CDR3 has 13 residues. This chain's CDR3 is CASSPSSYNEQFF. CDR3 sequence (DNA): TGTGCCAGCTCACCGAGCTCCTACAATGAGCAGTTCTTC.

This clone was seen more than once but under ten times. One end of the junction is discordant with germline, which a read error may explain. The J gene is TRBJ1-1, the V gene TRBV28, with no clear D. The V gene's germline CDR1 is MDHEN and CDR2 SYDVKM. The CDR3 spans 11 residues. As DNA, the CDR3 is TGCGCTTCCCGAGCCCCTACTGAAGCTTTCTTT. This translates into CASRAPTEAFF.

This clone was seen a few times. The rearrangement uses TRBV20-1 and TRBJ1-1; D is unresolved. CDR1 is DFQATT and CDR2 is SNEGSKA in the germline V gene (reference sequence). CDR3 length: 8 amino acids. The CDR3 nucleotides read TGCAAAACCACTGAAGCTTTCTTT. Its protein product is CKTTEAFF.

Comment on this clone: The junction does not match germline at one end; this may be a read error. The chain employs TRBV7-7 and TRBJ2-1; 11 bases map to TRBD2. The CDR3 is made up of 15 amino acids. CDR1 SSHAT and CDR2 FNYEAQ come from the germline V gene (reference sequence). CDR3 sequence: CASSKLAGDSNEQFF. The CDR3 coding sequence is TGTGCTAGCAGCAAACTAGCGGGAGATTCCAATGAGCAGTTCTTC.

This chain connects TRBV18 to TRBJ2-3; 11 bases match TRBD2. Germline CDR1 and CDR2: KGHSH and LQKENI. The CDR3 is 15 amino acids. V shed 6 bases and J 3 bases; nucleotides not matched to a gene: 5. The CDR3 loop is CASSRGTSGTDTQYF. The CDR3 coding sequence is TGTGCCAGCTCGCGGGGGACTAGCGGAACAGATACGCAGTATTTT.

In DNA form, the CDR3 reads TGTGCCAGTAGTTCGGACAGGTACTTCTATGGCTACACCTTC. It specifies CASSSDRYFYGYTF. J is TRBJ1-2 and V is TRBV19, with 7 bases identical to TRBD1. This CDR3 contains 14 residues. Germline values: CDR1 LNHDA, CDR2 SQIVND (reference sequence). The V and J ends lost 5 bases and 4 bases, in that order; junction bases with no gene match: 7.

J is TRBJ2-7 and V is TRBV27; a weak D match, TRBD1 (6 bases). Germline V gene lookup returns CDR1 MNHEY and CDR2 SMNVEV (reference sequence). The CDR3 extends over 12 amino acids. Trimming stripped 8 bases from V and 10 bases from J, with 18 bases between. Written as DNA, the CDR3 is TGTGCCAGCGGGCCGAGGGGGAACCTCCAGTACTTC. Encoded protein: CASGPRGNLQYF.

CDR3 DNA: TGCGCCAGCAGCCAAGGACTAGCGGGAGACTACAATGAGCAGTTCTTC. Its translation: CASSQGLAGDYNEQFF. The V gene is TRBV4-1, the J gene TRBJ2-1; the match to TRBD2 covers 12 bases. Germline values: CDR1 MGHRA, CDR2 YSYEKL. Unmatched junction bases numbered 1, after V lost 1 base and J lost 3 bases. The CDR3 sequence is 16 residues long.

As regards this clone: Just one base apart from a much larger clone, this may be a read error. The chain couples TRBV7-2 to TRBJ2-7, with D possibly being TRBD1 (6 bases). V was trimmed by 5 bases and J by 3 bases, leaving 8 bases between them. The germline CDR1 and CDR2 sequences are SGHTA and FQGNSA. The CDR3 covers 12 residues. Here the CDR3 reads CASSRDNYEQYF. CDR3 nucleotides: TGTGCCAGCAGCCGGGACAACTACGAGCAGTACTTC. Based on the CDR3 plus reference TRBV7-2 and TRBJ2-7, the full variable domain is GAGVSQSPSNKVTEKGKDVELRCDPISGHTALYWYRQSLGQGLEFLIYFQGNSAPDKSGLPSDRFSAERTGGSVSTLTIQRTQQEDSAVYLCASSRDNYEQYFGPGTRLTVT.

The chain joins TRBV6-1 to TRBJ1-2, with 9 bases matching TRBD1. The ends lost 8 bases at V and 6 bases at J; junction bases unmatched: 10. The CDR3 sequence is 14 residues long. In germline, CDR1 is MNHNS, CDR2 SASEGT. CDR3 nucleotides: TGTGCCAGCCTGTACTCAACAGGGGGCCATGGCTACACCTTC. Its translation: CASLYSTGGHGYTF.

The gene calls are TRBV28 and TRBJ2-5; maybe TRBD2 (5 bases). CDR1 and CDR2 (germline): MDHEN, SYDVKM. Trimming removed 2 bases at V and 1 base at J, with 8 bases between. The CDR3 is 14 amino acids. DNA for the CDR3: TGTGCCAGCAGTTTAAGCCGGGGCCAAGAGACCCAGTACTTC. Its translation: CASSLSRGQETQYF. The whole variable domain, remainder taken from reference TRBV28 and TRBJ2-5, is DVKVTQSSRYLVKRTGEKVFLECVQDMDHENMFWYRQDPGLGLRLIYFSYDVKMKEKGDIPEGYSVSREKKERFSLILESASTNQTSMYLCASSLSRGQETQYFGPGTRLLVL.

The chain carries TRBV4-2 and TRBJ2-3, with D hard to call. The V gene lost 0 bases and the J gene lost 0 bases, with 13 bases spanning the gap. There are 17 residues in the CDR3. Germline assignment: CDR1 LGHNA and CDR2 YNFKEQ. This chain's CDR3 is CASSQDFGASSTDTQYF. CDR3 coding DNA: TGTGCCAGCAGCCAAGATTTTGGTGCCAGCAGCACAGATACGCAGTATTTT.

The J gene is TRBJ1-1, the V gene TRBV19; the match to TRBD1 covers 11 bases. Trimming cost V 1 base and J 4 bases; bases outside gene matches: 2. Germline assignment: CDR1 LNHDA and CDR2 SQIVND (reference sequence). The CDR3 is 15 amino acids. The CDR3 region is CASSIVGQGVTEAFF. The CDR3 DNA follows: TGTGCCAGTAGTATAGTGGGACAGGGGGTCACTGAAGCTTTCTTT.

The chain combines TRBV2 with TRBJ2-3; D unclear. Trimming took off 8 bases at V and 0 bases at J, with 9 bases between the two ends. The CDR3 is 13 amino acids. Germline lookup yields CDR1 SNHLY and CDR2 FYNNEI. CDR3 amino acids: CASFRSSTDTQYF. DNA for the CDR3: TGTGCCAGCTTTAGGAGTAGCACAGATACGCAGTATTTT.

V and J are TRBV10-1 and TRBJ2-7; 7 nucleotides align to TRBD1. CDR1 and CDR2 from the germline V gene are WNHNN and SYGVQD (reference sequence). This CDR3 region has 13 residues. Trimming removed 8 bases from V and 0 bases from J; junction bases left unmatched: 4. CDR3: CASSGQSSYEQYF. CDR3 DNA sequence: TGCGCCAGCTCGGGACAGAGCTCCTACGAGCAGTACTTC.

This sequence joins TRBV9 and TRBJ2-5; 8 bases are a match to TRBD1. This CDR3 is built from 15 residues. With V trimmed by 3 bases and J by 5 bases, 9 bases remained unmatched. In germline, CDR1 is SGDLS, CDR2 YYNGEE. The CDR3 DNA follows: TGTGCCAGCAGCGCAGGGGGCTTGGGACGGGAGACCCAGTACTTC. Its protein is CASSAGGLGRETQYF.

The chain carries TRBV10-3 and TRBJ1-4; perhaps TRBD1 as D (5 bases). Trimming took off 3 bases at V and 6 bases at J, with 17 bases between the two ends. Germline CDR1 ENHRY, CDR2 SYGVKD. The CDR3 sequence is 16 residues long. In nucleotides, the CDR3 is TGTGCCATCAGTGACTCATTCAGGGTGGGGGATGAAAAACTGTTTTTT. Encoded protein: CAISDSFRVGDEKLFF.

The chain links TRBV19 to TRBJ2-3; D might be TRBD1 or TRBD2, each matching 5 bases. Trimming took 7 bases from V and 2 from J, leaving 16 bases between them. The CDR3 totals 15 residues. The germline V gene encodes CDR1 LNHDA and CDR2 SQIVND (reference sequence). The CDR3 DNA follows: TGTGCCAGTACCCCGGCTGGGGGAGCCACAGATACGCAGTATTTT. This codes for CASTPAGGATDTQYF.

The chain links TRBV6-5 to TRBJ1-1; tentatively, D is TRBD1 (5 bases). Germline V lookup: CDR1 MNHEY, CDR2 SVGAGI. This CDR3 is built from 14 residues. Trimming cost V 0 bases and J 4 bases, with 9 bases left between them. CDR3 nucleotides: TGTGCCAGCAGTTACTCGATACAGGCCACTGAAGCTTTCTTT. Encoded protein: CASSYSIQATEAFF.

The count of this clone is one. The gene calls are TRBV28 and TRBJ2-3, with a weak D call TRBD1 (6 bases). V lost 0 bases and J lost 4, with 11 bases in between. The CDR3 loop spans 15 amino acids. Looked up from germline, CDR1 is MDHEN and CDR2 is SYDVKM. The DNA for the CDR3 is TGTGCCAGCAGTTTATGGGCAGGGGAACCAGATACGCAGTATTTT. Its translation: CASSLWAGEPDTQYF.

This sequence joins TRBV19 and TRBJ1-5, with 11 nucleotides matching TRBD1. The junction had 16 bases not matched to a gene; V was cut back by 8 bases and J by 1 base. The CDR3 contains 19 residues. In germline, CDR1 is LNHDA, CDR2 SQIVND (reference sequence). CDR3 in DNA: TGTGCCAGTCAATCGGGGACAGGGGGATTAAAGATGAGCAATCAGCCCCAGCATTTT. This encodes CASQSGTGGLKMSNQPQHF.

The chain joins TRBV7-8 to TRBJ1-1, with D perhaps TRBD1 (6 bases). Trimming pared 4 bases from V and 4 bases from J, leaving 19 bases between. CDR1 SGHVS and CDR2 FQNEAQ come from the germline V gene. CDR3 length: 16 residues. In DNA form, the CDR3 reads TGTGCCAGCAGCTCAAACCCCTTGAACAGGGCCACTGAAGCTTTCTTT. It codes for CASSSNPLNRATEAFF.